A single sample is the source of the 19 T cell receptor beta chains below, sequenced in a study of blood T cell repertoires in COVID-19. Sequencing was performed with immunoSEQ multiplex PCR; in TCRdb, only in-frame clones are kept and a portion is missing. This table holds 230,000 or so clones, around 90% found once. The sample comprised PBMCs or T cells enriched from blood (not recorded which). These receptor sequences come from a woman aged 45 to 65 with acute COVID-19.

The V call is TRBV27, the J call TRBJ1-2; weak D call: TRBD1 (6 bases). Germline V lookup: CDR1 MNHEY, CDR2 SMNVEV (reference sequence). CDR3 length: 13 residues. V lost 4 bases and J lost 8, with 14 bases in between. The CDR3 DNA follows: TGTGCCAGCAGTTCAACAGGGTTAGGGGGCTACACCTTC. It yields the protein CASSSTGLGGYTF.

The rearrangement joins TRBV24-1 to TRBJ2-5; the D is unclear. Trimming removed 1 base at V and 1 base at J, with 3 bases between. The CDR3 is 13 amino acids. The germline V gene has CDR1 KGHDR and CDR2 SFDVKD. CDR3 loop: CATSDFRQETQYF. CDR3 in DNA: TGTGCCACCAGTGATTTCCGCCAAGAGACCCAGTACTTC.

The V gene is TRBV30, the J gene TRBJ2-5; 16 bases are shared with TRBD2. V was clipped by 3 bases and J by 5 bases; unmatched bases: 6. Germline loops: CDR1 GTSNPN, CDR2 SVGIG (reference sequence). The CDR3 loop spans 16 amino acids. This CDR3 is CAWRGLAGGPWETQYF. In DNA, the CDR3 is TGTGCCTGGAGGGGACTAGCGGGAGGGCCATGGGAGACCCAGTACTTC. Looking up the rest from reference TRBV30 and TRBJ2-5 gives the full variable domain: SQTIHQWPATLVQPVGSPLSLECTVEGTSNPNLYWYRQAAGRGLQLLFYSVGIGQISSEVPQNLSASRPQDRQFILSSKKLLLSDSGFYLCAWRGLAGGPWETQYFGPGTRLLVL.

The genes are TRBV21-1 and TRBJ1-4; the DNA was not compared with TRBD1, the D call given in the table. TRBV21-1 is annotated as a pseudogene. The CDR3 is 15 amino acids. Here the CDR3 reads CASSTTGQLNEKLFF. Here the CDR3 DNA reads TGTGCCAGCAGCACAACGGGACAGTTAAATGAAAAACTGTTTTTT.

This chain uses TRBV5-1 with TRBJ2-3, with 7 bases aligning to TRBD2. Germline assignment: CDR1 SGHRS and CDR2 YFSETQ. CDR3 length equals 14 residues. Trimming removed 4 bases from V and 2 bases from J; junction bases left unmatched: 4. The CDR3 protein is CASSPTSPTDTQYF. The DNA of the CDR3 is TGCGCCAGCAGCCCGACTAGCCCCACAGATACGCAGTATTTT.

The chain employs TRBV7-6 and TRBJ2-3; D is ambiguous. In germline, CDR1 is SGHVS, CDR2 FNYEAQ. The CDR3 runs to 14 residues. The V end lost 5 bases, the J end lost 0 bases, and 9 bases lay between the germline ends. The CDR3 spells CASSNPTSTDTQYF. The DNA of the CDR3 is TGTGCCAGCAGCAATCCTACTAGCACAGATACGCAGTATTTT.

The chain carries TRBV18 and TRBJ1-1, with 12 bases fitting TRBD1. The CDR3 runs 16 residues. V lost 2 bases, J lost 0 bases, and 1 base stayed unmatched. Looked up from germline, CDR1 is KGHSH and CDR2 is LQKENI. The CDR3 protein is CASSPGTGGLNTEAFF. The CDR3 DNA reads TGTGCCAGCTCACCAGGGACAGGGGGCCTGAACACTGAAGCTTTCTTT. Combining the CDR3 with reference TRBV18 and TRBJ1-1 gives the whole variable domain NAGVMQNPRHLVRRRGQEARLRCSPMKGHSHVYWYRQLPEEGLKFMVYLQKENIIDESGMPKERFSAEFPKEGPSILRIQQVVRGDSAAYFCASSPGTGGLNTEAFFGQGTRLTVV.

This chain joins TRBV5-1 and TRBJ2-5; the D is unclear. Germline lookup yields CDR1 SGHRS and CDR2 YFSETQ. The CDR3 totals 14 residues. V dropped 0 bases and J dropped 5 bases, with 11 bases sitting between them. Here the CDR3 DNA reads TGCGCCAGCAGCTTGGTACGGATCGGGGAGACCCAGTACTTC. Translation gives CASSLVRIGETQYF.

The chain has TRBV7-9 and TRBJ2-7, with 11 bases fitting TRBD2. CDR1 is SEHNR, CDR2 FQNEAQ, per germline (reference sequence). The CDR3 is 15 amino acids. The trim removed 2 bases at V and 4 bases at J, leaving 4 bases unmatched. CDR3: CASSLFSGREYEQYF. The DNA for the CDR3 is TGTGCCAGCAGCTTATTTAGCGGGAGGGAGTACGAGCAGTACTTC.

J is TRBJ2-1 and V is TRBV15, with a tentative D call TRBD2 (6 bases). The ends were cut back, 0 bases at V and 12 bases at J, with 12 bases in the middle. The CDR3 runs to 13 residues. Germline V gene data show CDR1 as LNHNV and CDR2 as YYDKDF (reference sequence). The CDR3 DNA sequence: TGTGCCACCAGCAGAGATATCCGGGAGCGGCAGTTCTTC. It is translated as CATSRDIRERQFF.

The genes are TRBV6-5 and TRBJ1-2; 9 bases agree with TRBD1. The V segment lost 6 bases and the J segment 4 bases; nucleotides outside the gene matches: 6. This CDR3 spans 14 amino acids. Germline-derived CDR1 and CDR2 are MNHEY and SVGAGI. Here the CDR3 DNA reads TGTGCCAGCAGGGAGACAGGGGGAAGCTATGGCTACACCTTC. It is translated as CASRETGGSYGYTF.

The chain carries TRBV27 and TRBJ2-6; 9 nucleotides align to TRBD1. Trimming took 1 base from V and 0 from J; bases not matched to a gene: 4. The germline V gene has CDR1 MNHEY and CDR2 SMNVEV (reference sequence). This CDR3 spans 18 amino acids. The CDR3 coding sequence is TGTGCCAGCAGTTTATACGGGACAGGGACCTCTGGGGCCAACGTCCTGACTTTC. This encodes CASSLYGTGTSGANVLTF.

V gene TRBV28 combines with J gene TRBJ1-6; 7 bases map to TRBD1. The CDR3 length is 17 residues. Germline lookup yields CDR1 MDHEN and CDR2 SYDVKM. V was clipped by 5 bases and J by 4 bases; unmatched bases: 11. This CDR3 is CASSLSSGTDYNSPLHF. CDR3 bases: TGTGCCAGCAGTCTCAGCTCCGGGACAGATTATAATTCACCCCTCCACTTT.

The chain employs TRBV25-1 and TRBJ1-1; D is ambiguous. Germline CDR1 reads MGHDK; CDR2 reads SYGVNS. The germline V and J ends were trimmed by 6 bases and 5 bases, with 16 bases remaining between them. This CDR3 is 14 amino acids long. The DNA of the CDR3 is TGTGCCAGCAGCCTATTCGGGAGGGAAACTGAAGCTTTCTTT. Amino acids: CASSLFGRETEAFF.

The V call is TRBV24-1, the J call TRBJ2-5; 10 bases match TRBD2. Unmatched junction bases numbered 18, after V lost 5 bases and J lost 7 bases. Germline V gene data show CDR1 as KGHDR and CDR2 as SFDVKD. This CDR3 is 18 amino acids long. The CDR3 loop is CATSGGASGRVSVGTQYF. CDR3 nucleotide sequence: TGTGCCACCAGTGGAGGAGCTAGCGGGAGAGTGTCTGTTGGGACCCAGTACTTC.

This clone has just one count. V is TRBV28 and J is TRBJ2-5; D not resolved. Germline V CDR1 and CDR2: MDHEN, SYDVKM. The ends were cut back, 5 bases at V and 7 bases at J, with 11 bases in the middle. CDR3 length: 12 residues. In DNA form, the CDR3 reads TGTGCCAGCAGTCCCTCTCACGGGACCCAGTACTTC. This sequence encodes CASSPSHGTQYF.

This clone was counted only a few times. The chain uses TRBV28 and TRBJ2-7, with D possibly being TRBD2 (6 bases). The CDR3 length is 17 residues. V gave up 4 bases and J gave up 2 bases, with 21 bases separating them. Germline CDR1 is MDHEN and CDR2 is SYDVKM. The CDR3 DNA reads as TGTGCCAGCAGTTACCTCGACCCCGGGGGTGGTCCCTACGAGCAGTACTTC. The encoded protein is CASSYLDPGGGPYEQYF.

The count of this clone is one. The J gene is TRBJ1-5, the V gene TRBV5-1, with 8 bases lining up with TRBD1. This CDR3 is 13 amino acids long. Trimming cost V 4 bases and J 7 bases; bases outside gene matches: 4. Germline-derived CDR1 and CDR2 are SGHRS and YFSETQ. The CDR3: CASSAGGGQPQHF. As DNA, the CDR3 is TGCGCCAGCAGCGCAGGGGGCGGGCAGCCCCAGCATTTT.

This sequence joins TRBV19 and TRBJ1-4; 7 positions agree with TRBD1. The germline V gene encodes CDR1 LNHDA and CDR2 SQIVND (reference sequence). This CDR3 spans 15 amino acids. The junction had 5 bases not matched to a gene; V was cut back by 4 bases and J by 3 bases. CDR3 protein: CASSTPTGSNEKLFF. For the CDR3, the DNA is TGTGCCAGTAGTACCCCGACAGGGTCTAATGAAAAACTGTTTTTT.